The 20 T cell receptor beta chains given below trace back to one sample, sequenced in a study of response to subunit inactivated influenza vaccine. In TCRdb, the RT-PCR reads were re-called with MiXCR into one record per CDR3 protein. Of approximately 520,000 distinct CDR3 sequences listed, roughly 27% are singletons. Sequencing was performed on CD4+ T cells sorted from PBMCs, taken approximately 5 days after vaccination. These receptors were taken from a man aged 45-60 years who received an inactivated influenza vaccine.

In this sample, this clonotype turned up once. The CDR3 loop is CASSLAPGADYEQYF. The CDR3 nucleotides are TGCGCCAGCAGCTTGGCCCCCGGGGCTGACTACGAGCAGTACTTC. The chain combines TRBV5-1 with TRBJ2-7; D assignment may be TRBD1 or TRBD2 (5 bases each). The length of the CDR3 is 15 residues. V dropped 0 bases and J dropped 3 bases, with 13 bases sitting between them. CDR1 is SGHRS, CDR2 YFSETQ, per germline.

The chain combines TRBV6-5 with TRBJ2-5, with D possibly called TRBD1 or TRBD2 (6 bases each). The CDR3 runs to 11 residues. Trimming removed 11 bases at V and 5 bases at J, with 12 bases between. Germline values: CDR1 MNHEY, CDR2 SVGAGI. CDR3 DNA sequence: TGTGCCTCGGGGGCCTGGGAGACCCAGTACTTC. It translates to CASGAWETQYF.

The CDR3 region has the DNA TGCAGTGCCCCGAAACACGGACTAGCGGGAGTTGGCGAGCAGTTCTTC. It encodes CSAPKHGLAGVGEQFF. This chain joins TRBV20-1 and TRBJ2-1, with TRBD2 matching 13 bases. This CDR3 has 16 amino acids. Germline V gene data show CDR1 as DFQATT and CDR2 as SNEGSKA (reference sequence). V lost 6 bases to trimming and J lost 10 bases; unmatched junction nucleotides: 15.

This clonotype was seen more than once but under ten times. This chain connects TRBV5-1 to TRBJ1-4; 7 bases agree with TRBD1. V shed 5 bases and J 6 bases; nucleotides not matched to a gene: 10. Looked up from germline, CDR1 is SGHRS and CDR2 is YFSETQ. CDR3 size: 15 residues. The CDR3 bases are TGCGCCAGCAGGGAGGTTGGACAGGACTATGAAAAACTGTTTTTT. Protein product: CASREVGQDYEKLFF.

This clonotype occurred a few times. This sequence joins TRBV5-1 and TRBJ2-7, with a weak D call TRBD1 (6 bases). This CDR3 region has 17 residues. CDR1 SGHRS and CDR2 YFSETQ come from the germline V gene. The V and J ends lost 4 bases and 3 bases respectively, with 23 bases between them. The CDR3 here is CASSPRVRDKLIYEQYF. In DNA, the CDR3 is TGCGCCAGCAGCCCCAGGGTCCGGGACAAACTGATCTACGAGCAGTACTTC.

The genes are TRBV20-1 and TRBJ2-7; no clear D. Germline V gene data show CDR1 as DFQATT and CDR2 as SNEGSKA (reference sequence). The CDR3 contains 11 residues. This CDR3 reads CSPTENYEQYF. CDR3 bases: TGCAGCCCAACAGAAAACTACGAGCAGTACTTC.

The rearrangement uses TRBV12-3 or TRBV12-4 and TRBJ2-7; TRBD2 might be the D (7 bases). V was trimmed by 3 bases and J by 8 bases, leaving 17 bases between them. The CDR3 is made up of 14 amino acids. CDR3 in DNA: TGTGCCAGCAGTTTGGAGCGGGACACCAAAAAGCAGTACTTC. Its protein is CASSLERDTKKQYF.

The sample holds many counts of this clonotype. The chain couples TRBV7-2 to TRBJ1-5, with D tentatively TRBD1 (5 bases). The CDR3 sequence is 13 residues long. Germline values: CDR1 SGHTA, CDR2 FQGNSA. V was cut by 3 bases and J by 3 bases, with 6 bases left in between. The CDR3 sequence is CASSLGVNQPQHF. The CDR3 DNA is TGTGCCAGCAGCTTGGGGGTCAATCAGCCCCAGCATTTT. Variable domain in full (rest from reference TRBV7-2 and TRBJ1-5): GAGVSQSPSNKVTEKGKDVELRCDPISGHTALYWYRQSLGQGLEFLIYFQGNSAPDKSGLPSDRFSAERTGGSVSTLTIQRTQQEDSAVYLCASSLGVNQPQHFGDGTRLSIL.

V is TRBV3-1 and J is TRBJ2-5; a possible D gene is TRBD1 (5 bases). Trimming removed 0 bases from V and 6 bases from J, with 20 bases in between. The CDR3 sequence is 17 residues long. CDR1 LGHDT and CDR2 YNNKEL come from the germline V gene (reference sequence). The CDR3 protein is CASSQDYPGKIGKTQYF. The CDR3 DNA reads TGTGCCAGCAGCCAAGACTATCCAGGGAAGATTGGGAAGACCCAGTACTTC.

A few counts support this clonotype. This chain links TRBV4-3 with TRBJ1-5; weak D call: TRBD1 (6 bases). The V end lost 1 base, the J end lost 6 bases, and 16 bases lay between the germline ends. The CDR3 runs to 16 residues. Germline CDR1 is LGHNA and CDR2 is YSLEER. As DNA, the CDR3 is TGCGCCAGCAGCCAAGGCCGGACCGGGGGCACTCAGCCCCAGCATTTT. Its protein is CASSQGRTGGTQPQHF.

V gene TRBV11-2 combines with J gene TRBJ2-7; 8 nucleotides align to TRBD1. CDR1 and CDR2 from the germline V gene are SGHAT and FQNNGV. This CDR3 has 16 residues. Trimming removed 1 base from V and 4 bases from J; junction bases left unmatched: 9. This CDR3 reads CASSLGTTGVGYEQYF. As DNA, the CDR3 is TGTGCCAGCAGCTTAGGAACGACAGGGGTCGGGTACGAGCAGTACTTC.

This clonotype was seen a handful of times. The V call is TRBV20-1, the J call TRBJ1-5; 7 bases are shared with TRBD1. CDR3 length: 13 residues. The germline gives CDR1 DFQATT, CDR2 SNEGSKA (reference sequence). J gave up 2 bases and V 4 bases, and 2 bases lay outside the gene matches. CDR3 in amino acids: CSANRGGNQPQHF. The CDR3 DNA reads TGCAGTGCTAACAGGGGAGGCAATCAGCCCCAGCATTTT.

J is TRBJ1-4 and V is TRBV6-5; maybe TRBD1 (6 bases). With 3 bases removed from V and 7 bases from J, the gap between germline ends came to 15 bases. The CDR3 has 15 amino acids. From germline, CDR1 is MNHEY and CDR2 SVGAGI. CDR3 residues: CASSYGGRRIEKLFF. CDR3 nucleotide sequence: TGTGCCAGCAGTTATGGGGGGCGCCGTATTGAAAAACTGTTTTTT.

The chain carries TRBV11-2 and TRBJ2-2, with D possibly TRBD1 on 6 matching bases. This CDR3 has 20 amino acids. The germline V gene has CDR1 SGHAT and CDR2 FQNNGV. Trimming pared 3 bases from V and 0 bases from J, leaving 23 bases between. Written as DNA, the CDR3 is TGTGCCAGCAGCTTCGGACAGAGAACATTCCCCCGTTCGAACACCGGGGAGCTGTTTTTT. Its translation: CASSFGQRTFPRSNTGELFF.

V gene TRBV10-3 combines with J gene TRBJ2-1; no firm D call. V lost 3 bases and J 13 bases, leaving 10 bases between the germline ends. Germline lookup yields CDR1 ENHRY and CDR2 SYGVKD. The CDR3 sequence is 11 residues long. CDR3 nucleotides: TGTGCCATCAGTGATGAGGCTACACAGTTCTTC. This encodes CAISDEATQFF.

This clonotype has a count of ten or more. The chain carries TRBV7-9 and TRBJ2-7, with unresolved D. The germline V gene has CDR1 SEHNR and CDR2 FQNEAQ (reference sequence). Trimming stripped 3 bases from V and 7 bases from J, with 7 bases between. The CDR3 totals 11 residues. This chain's CDR3 is CASSLAREQYF. The CDR3 nucleotides are TGTGCCAGCAGCTTGGCCAGGGAGCAGTACTTC.

This clonotype came up many times. The gene calls are TRBV4-2 and TRBJ2-1, with TRBD2 matching over 8 bases. CDR3 size: 15 residues. Trimming cost V 3 bases and J 9 bases; bases outside gene matches: 10. Per germline, CDR1 LGHNA and CDR2 YNFKEQ. The CDR3 sequence: CASSQGQRETGEQFF. The CDR3 nucleotides are TGTGCCAGCAGCCAGGGCCAGCGGGAGACTGGTGAGCAGTTCTTC.

In this sample, this clonotype turned up many times. The chain joins TRBV12-3 or TRBV12-4 to TRBJ2-1, with 14 bases matching TRBD2. The CDR3 runs 16 residues. V dropped 3 bases and J dropped 9; count of bases not matched to a gene: 7. The CDR3 protein is CASSFQGTSGGSEQFF. The CDR3 bases are TGTGCCAGCAGTTTCCAAGGGACTAGCGGGGGTTCTGAGCAGTTCTTC.

This clonotype has more than one count but fewer than ten. As DNA, the CDR3 is TGTGCCAGCAGCTTGGGACTACGCCAAGAGACCCAGTACTTC. Translation: CASSLGLRQETQYF. The rearrangement uses TRBV11-2 and TRBJ2-5; TRBD2 matches at 7 bases. The V and J ends lost 3 bases and 1 base, in that order; junction bases with no gene match: 2. CDR3 length: 14 amino acids. In germline, CDR1 is SGHAT, CDR2 FQNNGV. The full variable domain, completed using reference TRBV11-2 and TRBJ2-5, is EAGVAQSPRYKIIEKRQSVAFWCNPISGHATLYWYQQILGQGPKLLIQFQNNGVVDDSQLPKDRFSAERLKGVDSTLKIQPAKLEDSAVYLCASSLGLRQETQYFGPGTRLLVL.

This clonotype was detected only a few times. The V gene is TRBV15, the J gene TRBJ2-7, with 8 bases aligning to TRBD1. The ends lost 4 bases at V and 4 bases at J; junction bases unmatched: 6. The germline CDR1 and CDR2 sequences are LNHNV and YYDKDF (reference sequence). The CDR3 consists of 14 residues. CDR3 region: CATSNRDRLYEQYF. The CDR3 region has the DNA TGTGCCACCAGCAACCGGGACAGGTTGTACGAGCAGTACTTC.